These 13 T cell receptor beta chains were sequenced from one sample in a study of T cell responses to AZD1222 COVID-19 vaccine. Some clones are missing from TCRdb's copy, which holds only in-frame ones; the method was immunoSEQ multiplex PCR. Of 150,000 to 180,000 clones in the sample, about 92% were seen once. This material consisted of peripheral blood, taken on day 0 of AZD1222 vaccination. These receptors were obtained from an adult in good health.

Written as DNA, the CDR3 is TGTGCCAGCAGTTATGGACCCACCGGGGAGCTGTTTTTT. It translates to CASSYGPTGELFF. The V call is TRBV6-2 or TRBV6-3, the J call TRBJ2-2; no clear D gene. This CDR3 region has 13 residues. Between the trimmed V and J ends, which lost 3 bases and 4 bases, there was a span of 6 bases. CDR1 MNHEY and CDR2 SVGEGT come from the germline V gene.

The rearrangement joins TRBV5-1 to TRBJ1-1; 8 bases fit TRBD1. Trimming took 4 bases from V and 3 from J; bases not matched to a gene: 8. Germline values: CDR1 SGHRS, CDR2 YFSETQ. The CDR3 length is 15 residues. This chain's CDR3 is CASSQDRVGDTEAFF. For the CDR3, the DNA is TGCGCCAGCAGCCAGGACAGGGTGGGGGACACTGAAGCTTTCTTT. The whole variable domain, filled in from reference TRBV5-1 and TRBJ1-1, reads KAGVTQTPRYLIKTRGQQVTLSCSPISGHRSVSWYQQTPGQGLQFLFEYFSETQRNKGNFPGRFSGRQFSNSRSEMNVSTLELGDSALYLCASSQDRVGDTEAFFGQGTRLTVV.

The V gene is TRBV7-9, the J gene TRBJ1-6, with D perhaps matching TRBD1 (6 bases). Looked up from germline, CDR1 is SEHNR and CDR2 is FQNEAQ (reference sequence). There are 13 residues in the CDR3. Trimming took off 4 bases at V and 9 bases at J, with 10 bases between the two ends. Here the CDR3 DNA reads TGTGCCAGCAGCTCACCAGGGGTTTCACCCCTCCACTTT. Translated: CASSSPGVSPLHF.

This rearrangement joins TRBV6-2 or TRBV6-3 to TRBJ1-5, with a tentative D call TRBD1 (5 bases). The V end lost 2 bases, the J end lost 2 bases, and 13 bases lay between the germline ends. Germline assignment: CDR1 MNHEY and CDR2 SVGEGT. The CDR3 is 16 residues long. In DNA, the CDR3 is TGTGCCAGCAGTTACGTATGGGACCGCGGCAATCAGCCCCAGCATTTT. Translated: CASSYVWDRGNQPQHF.

CDR3: CAISEGSSGNTIYF. The CDR3 DNA is TGTGCCATCAGTGAGGGCAGCTCTGGAAACACCATATATTTT. The chain couples TRBV10-3 to TRBJ1-3; D is undetermined. V lost 2 bases and J 0 bases, leaving 5 bases between the germline ends. The CDR3 has 14 residues. Germline CDR1 ENHRY, CDR2 SYGVKD.

Concerning this clone: The sample contains more than one DNA sequence encoding this CDR3. The chain has TRBV5-1 and TRBJ1-2; D not resolved. Trimming pared 0 bases from V and 2 bases from J, leaving 8 bases between. The CDR3 spans 14 residues. The germline V gene has CDR1 SGHRS and CDR2 YFSETQ. The DNA for the CDR3 is TGCGCCAGCAGCTTGGAGTCACCAAACTATGGCTACACCTTC. Protein sequence: CASSLESPNYGYTF.

Notes on this clone: The germline gene is not matched at one end of the junction; a read error may be the cause. This chain uses TRBV9 with TRBJ2-5; D is ambiguous. The CDR3 spans 13 residues. The germline V gene encodes CDR1 SGDLS and CDR2 YYNGEE. The CDR3, as DNA: TGTGCCAGCAGCGCCCGGGTCCAAGGGACCCAGTACTTC. It yields the protein CASSARVQGTQYF. The full variable domain, with the rest looked up from reference TRBV9 and TRBJ2-5, is DSGVTQTPKHLITATGQRVTLRCSPRSGDLSVYWYQQSLDQGLQFLIQYYNGEERAKGNILERFSAQQFPDLHSELNLSSLELGDSALYFCASSARVQGTQYFGPGTRLLVL.

The rearrangement uses TRBV11-3 and TRBJ1-2; a weak D match, TRBD1 (5 bases). In germline, CDR1 is SGHNT, CDR2 YENEEA. There are 13 residues in the CDR3. V lost 5 bases and J 4 bases, leaving 11 bases between the germline ends. The CDR3 reads CASSRRGPYGYTF. CDR3 sequence (DNA): TGTGCCAGCAGCCGTCGGGGACCCTATGGCTACACCTTC. The variable domain in full, with the rest retrieved from reference TRBV11-3 and TRBJ1-2, is EAGVVQSPRYKIIEKKQPVAFWCNPISGHNTLYWYLQNLGQGPELLIRYENEEAVDDSQLPKDRFSAERLKGVDSTLKIQPAELGDSAVYLCASSRRGPYGYTFGSGTRLTVV.

This clone showed up just once. The chain employs TRBV5-1 and TRBJ1-2; D not resolved. The CDR3 contains 14 residues. V was cut by 6 bases and J by 4 bases, with 16 bases left in between. Germline CDR1 and CDR2: SGHRS and YFSETQ. DNA of the CDR3: TGCGCCAGCACCATGCAGGCCAGTTCCTATGGCTACACCTTC. The encoded protein is CASTMQASSYGYTF.

The CDR3 DNA sequence: TGTGCCAGCAGCCGGCCGAGCACAGATACGCAGTATTTT. Its translation is CASSRPSTDTQYF. The chain uses TRBV4-2 and TRBJ2-3; D is unresolved. The ends were cut back, 4 bases at V and 0 bases at J, with 5 bases in the middle. This CDR3 comprises 13 residues. Per germline, CDR1 LGHNA and CDR2 YNFKEQ.

The CDR3 nucleotides are TGCAGGGTAGGGACCCAAAATGATGGCTACACCTTC. This translates into CRVGTQNDGYTF. The chain recombines TRBV29-1 with TRBJ1-2, with D perhaps TRBD1 (5 bases). The CDR3 totals 12 residues. CDR1 and CDR2 (germline): SQVTM, ANQGSEA. Drawing the rest from reference TRBV29-1 and TRBJ1-2, the complete variable domain is SAVISQKPSRDICQRGTSLTIQCQVDSQVTMMFWYRQQPGQSLTLIATANQGSEATYESGFVIDKFPISRPNLTFSTLTVSNMSPEDSSIYLCRVGTQNDGYTFGSGTRLTVV.

V usage is TRBV4-3 and J usage is TRBJ1-4; weak D call: TRBD1 (5 bases). This CDR3 contains 17 residues. Germline V CDR1 and CDR2: LGHNA, YSLEER. The V and J ends lost 0 bases and 7 bases respectively, with 18 bases between them. CDR3 in DNA: TGCGCCAGCAGCCAAGAAGGACGGGACGTCTTTTTTGAAAAACTGTTTTTT. Encoded protein: CASSQEGRDVFFEKLFF.

The rearrangement uses TRBV4-1 and TRBJ2-1, with D perhaps being TRBD1 or TRBD2 (6 bases each). The CDR3 runs 13 residues. V was pared by 1 base and J by 9 bases, with 10 bases between. Looked up from germline, CDR1 is MGHRA and CDR2 is YSYEKL. The CDR3 region has the DNA TGCGCCAGCAGCCAAGGAGGGGGGCGTGAGCAGTTCTTC. Its translation is CASSQGGGREQFF.